The present T cell receptor (beta chain) was sequenced within a study of T-cell reconstitution after alpha-beta-depleted transplantation in children. Overall study findings and caveats: T-cell numbers and diversity one year post-transplant derived largely from freshly generated T cells. About two months after transplant, alpha-beta T cells reportedly came from several hundred expanded graft clones. In some patients, recipient T cells and intrathymic progenitors surviving conditioning explained high day-60 diversity.

This CDR3 contains 14 residues. Germline V gene lookup returns CDR1 KGHDR and CDR2 SFDVKD. Trimming pared 7 bases from V and 0 bases from J, leaving 9 bases between. A library of TCRbeta sequences, prepared with unique molecular identifiers, was generated. TCRdb re-analysed the PCR reads in MiXCR, keeping a single row per CDR3 protein. The sample lists about 980,000 distinct CDR3 sequences, 25% to 35% occurring once. Comment on this clonotype: What it binds is unknown.

This receptor was obtained from a boy under two years old who had a stem cell transplant for SCID, so the T cells may come from the graft donor. This specimen consisted of PBMCs, mostly from graft donor cells, obtained 360 days after TCRalphabeta/CD19-depleted stem cell transplant. V usage is TRBV24-1 and J usage is TRBJ1-5; weak D call: TRBD1 (5 bases). The DNA of the CDR3 is TGTGCCACCAGCGGGGCATATAGCAATCAGCCCCAGCATTTT. Amino acid sequence: CATSGAYSNQPQHF.